This entry lists 10 T cell receptor beta chains sequenced from one sample in a study of T cells after yellow fever vaccination. TCRdb used MiXCR to reprocess the 5' RACE reads, holding one entry per CDR3 protein. The sample holds a few hundred thousand distinct CDR3 sequences, roughly 4.8% seen once. The specimen comprised CD4+ T cells sorted from PBMCs, sampled on the day of the yellow fever booster vaccination. These receptors were obtained from a man younger than 35 who received the YFV17D yellow fever vaccine.

This clonotype was recorded many times. V usage is TRBV20-1 and J usage is TRBJ2-3; tentative D call: TRBD1 (5 bases). The CDR3 has 15 residues. Trimming pared 3 bases from V and 6 bases from J, leaving 19 bases between. The germline V gene has CDR1 DFQATT and CDR2 SNEGSKA (reference sequence). CDR3 coding DNA: TGCAGTGCTAGTCTCACAGGCCTCCAGGCGGATACGCAGTATTTT. This translates into CSASLTGLQADTQYF.

The chain is built from TRBV19 and TRBJ1-1, with TRBD1 matching over 9 bases. CDR1 and CDR2 (germline): LNHDA, SQIVND (reference sequence). This CDR3 spans 14 amino acids. Trimming took 11 bases from V and 4 from J; bases not matched to a gene: 11. The CDR3: CALRTGAGGTEAFF. The DNA of the CDR3 is TGTGCCCTCCGGACAGGGGCAGGGGGCACTGAAGCTTTCTTT. The full variable domain, rest sourced from reference TRBV19 and TRBJ1-1, is DGGITQSPKYLFRKEGQNVTLSCEQNLNHDAMYWYRQDPGQGLRLIYYSQIVNDFQKGDIAEGYSVSREKKESFPLTVTSAQKNPTAFYLCALRTGAGGTEAFFGQGTRLTVV.

This clonotype occurred many times. The V gene is TRBV12-3 or TRBV12-4, the J gene TRBJ2-2; the D gene is possibly TRBD2 (7 bases). V lost 2 bases and J 6 bases, leaving 16 bases between the germline ends. This CDR3 is 16 amino acids long. Here the CDR3 reads CASSLRIGGTPGELFF. The CDR3 nucleotides are TGTGCCAGCAGTTTAAGAATCGGGGGGACACCCGGGGAGCTGTTTTTT.

This clonotype was detected only a few times. The chain uses TRBV5-1 and TRBJ2-2; no reliable D call. The germline V and J ends were trimmed by 3 bases and 0 bases, with 6 bases remaining between them. The CDR3 is 14 amino acids. Germline V gene lookup returns CDR1 SGHRS and CDR2 YFSETQ. The CDR3 DNA sequence: TGCGCCAGCAGCTGGGCCGCGAACACCGGGGAGCTGTTTTTT. Translation: CASSWAANTGELFF.

The V gene is TRBV18, the J gene TRBJ2-2; TRBD1 aligns across 7 bases. CDR1 and CDR2 (germline): KGHSH, LQKENI. The CDR3 is made up of 17 amino acids. Germline trimming cut 1 base from V and 4 bases from J; bases unmatched to any gene: 9. CDR3 DNA: TGTGCCAGCTCACCACAACGACAGGGCGTAGGCACCGGGGAGCTGTTTTTT. The encoded protein is CASSPQRQGVGTGELFF.

This clonotype has just a few counts. V and J are TRBV13 and TRBJ1-1; TRBD1 might be the D (5 bases). Trimming cost V 5 bases and J 1 base, with 11 bases left between them. This CDR3 region has 14 residues. Per the germline V gene, CDR1 is PRHDT and CDR2 is FYEKMQ (reference sequence). As DNA, the CDR3 is TGTGCCAGCAGCAGGGGACGGCCGAACACTGAAGCTTTCTTT. This sequence encodes CASSRGRPNTEAFF.

At least ten counts were recorded for this clonotype. This chain uses TRBV7-2 with TRBJ2-7, with 7 bases lining up with TRBD1. The J segment lost 6 bases and the V segment lost 4 bases, leaving 6 bases of the junction unmatched. Germline lookup yields CDR1 SGHTA and CDR2 FQGNSA. The CDR3 runs to 13 residues. In DNA, the CDR3 is TGTGCCAGCAGCTCCCGACAGGGAAGCGAGCAGTACTTC. Protein sequence: CASSSRQGSEQYF. The variable domain in full, completed from reference TRBV7-2 and TRBJ2-7, reads GAGVSQSPSNKVTEKGKDVELRCDPISGHTALYWYRQSLGQGLEFLIYFQGNSAPDKSGLPSDRFSAERTGGSVSTLTIQRTQQEDSAVYLCASSSRQGSEQYFGPGTRLTVT.

This clonotype was found a few times. CDR3 sequence: CSARGSSGPGELFF. CDR3 bases: TGCAGTGCTAGGGGATCTAGCGGGCCCGGGGAGCTGTTTTTT. The chain links TRBV20-1 to TRBJ2-2, with TRBD2 matching 8 bases. V gave up 3 bases and J gave up 6 bases; unmatched junction bases: 6. Germline V gene sequence: CDR1 DFQATT, CDR2 SNEGSKA (reference sequence). This CDR3 spans 14 amino acids.

Turning to this clonotype: It differs at one base from a far larger clone, so likely a read error. This rearrangement joins TRBV18 to TRBJ2-3; maybe TRBD1 (6 bases). The CDR3 contains 11 residues. The germline V gene has CDR1 KGHSH and CDR2 LQKENI. The CDR3 region has the DNA TGTGCCAGCTCACCCCGGGACACGCTGTATTTT. Its translation: CASSPRDTLYF.

This clonotype was picked up a small number of times. The rearrangement links TRBV18 to TRBJ1-1; 9 bases map to TRBD1. V lost 6 bases to trimming and J lost 0 bases; unmatched junction nucleotides: 8. Looked up from germline, CDR1 is KGHSH and CDR2 is LQKENI. CDR3 length equals 16 residues. For the CDR3, the DNA is TGTGCCAGCTCTCCGGCGGGACAGGGACTGAACACTGAAGCTTTCTTT. This codes for CASSPAGQGLNTEAFF.